Presented here are 32 T cell receptor beta chains from one specimen sequenced in a study of blood T cells in healthy people across ages. For the second PCR, which ran for 7 to 11 cycles, a sample-barcoded 5' primer and a J-beta primer mix were used. TCRdb used MiXCR to reprocess the 5' RACE reads, holding one entry per CDR3 protein. The sample has around 1,500,000 distinct CDR3 sequences, 28% seen once. The sample taken for sequencing was blood. The receptors come from a woman in her thirties in good health.

This clonotype was seen at least ten times. The junction shows a germline mismatch at one end, possibly a read error. The chain employs TRBV5-1 and TRBJ2-1, with 8 bases lining up with TRBD2. The CDR3 contains 16 residues. The germline V gene encodes CDR1 SGHRS and CDR2 YFSETQ. For the CDR3, the DNA is TGTGCCAGCAGCTTAGCGAGCGGGAGCTCCTACAATGAGCAGTTCTTC. Encoded protein: CASSLASGSSYNEQFF.

This clonotype appeared many times. The chain employs TRBV28 and TRBJ2-6; 8 bases are shared with TRBD2. The V gene's germline CDR1 is MDHEN and CDR2 SYDVKM. CDR3 size: 15 residues. With V trimmed by 7 bases and J by 4 bases, 6 bases remained unmatched. The CDR3 coding sequence is TGTGCCAGCACCCCGGGGGGGCTCGGGGCCAACGTCCTGACTTTC. This sequence encodes CASTPGGLGANVLTF.

The chain uses TRBV5-5 and TRBJ2-5; D unresolved. Trimming removed 4 bases from V and 4 bases from J, with 17 bases in between. Germline CDR1 and CDR2: SGHKS and YYEKEE (reference sequence). The CDR3 loop spans 15 amino acids. The CDR3 reads CASSPDQTLRETQYF. CDR3 sequence (DNA): TGTGCCAGCAGCCCGGACCAAACCCTTAGAGAGACCCAGTACTTC.

The V gene is TRBV14, the J gene TRBJ2-2; D is perhaps TRBD1 (5 bases). Per germline, CDR1 SGHDN and CDR2 FVKESK. The CDR3 covers 15 residues. V was trimmed by 4 bases and J by 6 bases, leaving 15 bases between them. The CDR3 sequence: CASSRQLPPSGELFF. CDR3 sequence (DNA): TGTGCCAGCAGCCGACAGCTACCCCCCTCCGGGGAGCTGTTTTTT.

This clonotype was observed a handful of times. CDR3: CASSQSQASSYEQYF. The DNA of the CDR3 is TGCGCCAGCAGCCAGTCGCAAGCGAGCTCCTACGAGCAGTACTTC. The J gene is TRBJ2-7, the V gene TRBV4-1; D ambiguous. The CDR3 runs to 15 residues. The germline V gene has CDR1 MGHRA and CDR2 YSYEKL. V gave up 3 bases and J gave up 0 bases, with 12 bases separating them.

The chain couples TRBV27 to TRBJ2-1; 7 bases match TRBD1. The V gene end was trimmed by 2 bases and the J gene end by 5 bases; junction bases not matched to a gene: 9. The CDR3 has 16 amino acids. The germline CDR1 and CDR2 sequences are MNHEY and SMNVEV (reference sequence). The CDR3 bases are TGTGCCAGCAGTTTACGGGCCGGGACAGCGAACAATGAGCAGTTCTTC. Translating it yields CASSLRAGTANNEQFF.

In this sample, this clonotype turned up a few times. The J gene is TRBJ2-1, the V gene TRBV7-9, with D unclear. Deletions cut 5 bases from V and 10 bases from J, with 12 bases between. The CDR3 is made up of 12 amino acids. CDR1 is SEHNR and CDR2 is FQNEAQ in the germline V gene (reference sequence). CDR3 nucleotide sequence: TGTGCCAGCAGCACGACGGCTCCCGAGCAGTTCTTC. It encodes CASSTTAPEQFF.

This clonotype turned up a few times. This chain uses TRBV9 with TRBJ1-2, with TRBD1 matching 7 bases. Trimming at V came to 3 bases and at J to 4 bases, leaving 6 bases not matched to a gene. The CDR3 extends over 14 amino acids. Looked up from germline, CDR1 is SGDLS and CDR2 is YYNGEE. The chain's CDR3 is CASSDHRGSYGYTF. The CDR3 DNA reads as TGTGCCAGCAGCGACCACAGGGGATCCTATGGCTACACCTTC.

The J gene is TRBJ2-1, the V gene TRBV2; a weak D match, TRBD2 (6 bases). V was pared by 1 base and J by 0 bases, with 10 bases between. CDR3 length: 16 amino acids. Germline CDR1 SNHLY, CDR2 FYNNEI. The CDR3 nucleotides read TGTGCCAGCAGTGAAGGCGGGGCGAGCTCCTACAATGAGCAGTTCTTC. This encodes CASSEGGASSYNEQFF.

There are a few counts of this clonotype. V gene TRBV20-1 combines with J gene TRBJ1-5; 7 positions agree with TRBD1. From germline, CDR1 is DFQATT and CDR2 SNEGSKA (reference sequence). J gave up 5 bases and V 1 base, and 11 bases lay outside the gene matches. The CDR3 is made up of 16 amino acids. The CDR3: CSARAGTAALDQPQHF. The CDR3 DNA is TGCAGTGCTAGAGCGGGGACAGCTGCGCTAGATCAGCCCCAGCATTTT.

V is TRBV2 and J is TRBJ2-5; D is uncertain. Looked up from germline, CDR1 is SNHLY and CDR2 is FYNNEI. The CDR3 extends over 12 amino acids. The V gene lost 8 bases and the J gene lost 0 bases, with 7 bases spanning the gap. DNA of the CDR3: TGTGCCAGCGAGGATTACCAAGAGACCCAGTACTTC. Translated, it gives CASEDYQETQYF.

The chain recombines TRBV12-3 or TRBV12-4 with TRBJ1-1; possibly TRBD1 for D (6 bases). The V end was cut by 1 base, the J end by 3 bases, with 9 bases between. The CDR3 runs 14 residues. CDR3 residues: CASSLVRGDTEAFF. CDR3 in DNA: TGTGCCAGCAGTTTAGTAAGGGGGGACACTGAAGCTTTCTTT.

This clonotype was seen only a few times. The chain has TRBV20-1 and TRBJ2-1, with TRBD2 identical over 7 bases. This CDR3 has 13 amino acids. V lost 7 bases to trimming and J lost 5 bases; unmatched junction nucleotides: 8. Germline CDR1 is DFQATT and CDR2 is SNEGSKA (reference sequence). The CDR3 spells CSGEGRTNNEQFF. Written as DNA, the CDR3 is TGCAGTGGGGAGGGGAGAACCAACAATGAGCAGTTCTTC.

This clonotype appeared a few times. The rearrangement links TRBV10-3 to TRBJ2-1; TRBD2 is a possible D gene (5 bases). Germline lookup yields CDR1 ENHRY and CDR2 SYGVKD. The CDR3 length is 15 residues. V shed 3 bases and J shed 7 bases, with 16 bases lying between them. The CDR3 region is CAISDRGGSSNEQFF. The CDR3 DNA reads TGTGCCATCAGTGACCGCGGAGGATCGTCAAATGAGCAGTTCTTC.

The chain links TRBV5-1 to TRBJ2-3, with D perhaps matching TRBD1 (6 bases). Looked up from germline, CDR1 is SGHRS and CDR2 is YFSETQ. This CDR3 has 18 amino acids. Trimming left V 0 bases short and J 5 bases short, with 22 bases between. In DNA, the CDR3 is TGCGCCAGCAGCTTGGGCCCTCCTTTGACAGGAGGAGAAGATACGCAGTATTTT. It is translated as CASSLGPPLTGGEDTQYF.

This clonotype appeared a few times. This rearrangement joins TRBV5-5 to TRBJ2-3; a possible D gene is TRBD1 (7 bases). The V gene lost 4 bases and the J gene lost 1 base, with 19 bases spanning the gap. CDR1 is SGHKS, CDR2 YYEKEE, per germline (reference sequence). This CDR3 is 17 amino acids long. The CDR3 coding sequence is TGTGCCAGCAGCGATTACAGGGGCGGGAAAGGCACAGATACGCAGTATTTT. This gives the protein CASSDYRGGKGTDTQYF.

This rearrangement joins TRBV10-3 to TRBJ2-7; D is ambiguous. The CDR3 length is 17 residues. V shed 0 bases and J shed 0 bases, with 15 bases lying between them. Per the germline V gene, CDR1 is ENHRY and CDR2 is SYGVKD. DNA for the CDR3: TGTGCCATCAGTGAGTCGCTAGGTCTAGGAAGCTCCTACGAGCAGTACTTC. Translating it yields CAISESLGLGSSYEQYF.

This chain joins TRBV6-6 and TRBJ1-4; 9 bases are shared with TRBD1. After removal of 4 bases from V and 13 bases from J, the junction contained 4 bases not matched to a gene. In germline, CDR1 is MNHNY, CDR2 SVGAGI (reference sequence). The CDR3 contains 12 residues. The CDR3, as DNA: TGTGCCAGCAGTTCGGGACAGGGCCGACTGTTTTTT. Protein sequence: CASSSGQGRLFF.

This clonotype occurred a few times. V usage is TRBV19 and J usage is TRBJ1-1, with D hard to call. This CDR3 is built from 15 residues. CDR1 and CDR2 (germline): LNHDA, SQIVND (reference sequence). V dropped 0 bases and J dropped 3 bases, with 11 bases sitting between them. CDR3 DNA: TGTGCCAGTAGTATAGATTCCGTCGGGGACACTGAAGCTTTCTTT. Protein: CASSIDSVGDTEAFF.

The V call is TRBV6-6, the J call TRBJ2-7, with 12 bases that match TRBD2. The germline gives CDR1 MNHNY, CDR2 SVGAGI (reference sequence). The CDR3 sequence is 16 residues long. V shed 6 bases and J 2 bases; nucleotides not matched to a gene: 8. The DNA for the CDR3 is TGTGCCAGCAGGTCGACTAGCGGGGGACCCGCCTACGAGCAGTACTTC. Translating gives CASRSTSGGPAYEQYF.

This chain connects TRBV7-2 to TRBJ2-5; 8 bases agree with TRBD2. The J call is doubtful: the DNA matches TRBJ2-7 better. Germline values: CDR1 SGHTA, CDR2 FQGNSA. The CDR3 extends over 13 amino acids. CDR3 protein: CASSLRLASEQYF. CDR3 sequence (DNA): TGTGCCAGCAGCCTGAGACTAGCGTCCGAGCAGTACTTC.

In its sample, this clonotype was seen once. This sequence joins TRBV28 and TRBJ1-2, with a possible D match to TRBD1 (6 bases). Germline values: CDR1 MDHEN, CDR2 SYDVKM. V lost 1 base and J 4 bases, leaving 7 bases between the germline ends. The CDR3 is 13 residues long. The CDR3 DNA follows: TGTGCCAGCAGTTTATCGACAGGCTATGGCTACACCTTC. It encodes CASSLSTGYGYTF.

DNA for the CDR3: TGTGCCAGCAGCGCAACGGCAACCTTACAAGAGACCCAGTACTTC. It translates to CASSATATLQETQYF. This sequence joins TRBV9 and TRBJ2-5, with D uncertain. The CDR3 consists of 15 residues. Germline CDR1 reads SGDLS; CDR2 reads YYNGEE. With 3 bases removed from V and 2 bases from J, the gap between germline ends came to 14 bases. The whole variable domain, filled in from reference TRBV9 and TRBJ2-5, reads DSGVTQTPKHLITATGQRVTLRCSPRSGDLSVYWYQQSLDQGLQFLIQYYNGEERAKGNILERFSAQQFPDLHSELNLSSLELGDSALYFCASSATATLQETQYFGPGTRLLVL.

This clonotype has a count of ten or more. At one of its ends the junction is not consistent with the germline gene, which may arise from a read error. V usage is TRBV5-1 and J usage is TRBJ2-1; 9 bases fit TRBD2. The germline gives CDR1 SGHRS, CDR2 YFSETQ. CDR3 length: 15 residues. CDR3 sequence: CASSLAGNSYNEQFF. The DNA for the CDR3 is TGTGCCAGCAGCCTAGCGGGAAACTCCTACAATGAGCAGTTCTTC.

In its sample, this clonotype was seen a few times. The J gene is TRBJ2-1, the V gene TRBV28, with D perhaps being TRBD1 or TRBD2 (6 bases each). The germline V and J ends were trimmed by 8 bases and 15 bases, with 26 bases remaining between them. This CDR3 region has 14 residues. Germline loops: CDR1 MDHEN, CDR2 SYDVKM. In DNA, the CDR3 is TGTGCCAGCGGATCAACAGGGCGGACGGCGGGGTTGTTCTTC. Its protein product is CASGSTGRTAGLFF.

V gene TRBV5-6 combines with J gene TRBJ1-2; D is undetermined. The CDR3 is made up of 16 amino acids. With 0 bases removed from V and 4 bases from J, the gap between germline ends came to 16 bases. Germline loops: CDR1 SGHDT, CDR2 YYEEEE. The CDR3 sequence: CASSLGPPEGTYGYTF. In nucleotides, the CDR3 is TGTGCCAGCAGCTTGGGACCCCCTGAGGGAACCTATGGCTACACCTTC.

As concerns this clonotype: One junction end does not reproduce the germline sequence, and a read error may be involved. The rearrangement joins TRBV27 to TRBJ2-5, with a possible D match to TRBD2 (5 bases). Germline CDR1 MNHEY, CDR2 SMNVEV (reference sequence). This CDR3 has 10 amino acids. CDR3 bases: TGTGCCGGCAGTTACCGACGGGGGTACTTC. This gives the protein CAGSYRRGYF.

This chain links TRBV3-1 with TRBJ1-1; no definite D call. The V and J ends lost 4 bases and 3 bases respectively, with 9 bases between them. The germline CDR1 and CDR2 sequences are LGHDT and YNNKEL (reference sequence). The CDR3 is 13 amino acids. CDR3 protein: CASSPSGYTEAFF. The CDR3 DNA is TGTGCCAGCAGCCCTTCGGGGTACACTGAAGCTTTCTTT.

The table lists this clonotype with many counts. In nucleotides, the CDR3 is TGTGCCAGCAGTTTTGGGGACACCCTCTACGAGCAGTACTTC. This codes for CASSFGDTLYEQYF. V gene TRBV27 combines with J gene TRBJ2-7, with D perhaps TRBD1 (6 bases). This CDR3 has 14 amino acids. Trimming pared 3 bases from V and 3 bases from J, leaving 12 bases between. CDR1 MNHEY and CDR2 SMNVEV come from the germline V gene (reference sequence).

The chain has TRBV24-1 and TRBJ1-5, with no clear D. Between the trimmed V and J ends, which lost 5 bases and 4 bases, there was a span of 8 bases. The CDR3 loop spans 13 amino acids. Per germline, CDR1 KGHDR and CDR2 SFDVKD. CDR3 nucleotides: TGTGCCACCAGTGGGCACACGAATCAGCCCCAGCATTTT. This encodes CATSGHTNQPQHF.

With respect to this clonotype: At one end, the junction sequence differs from germline, possibly due to a read error. The J gene is TRBJ2-3, the V gene TRBV5-1; D is possibly TRBD1 or TRBD2 (6 bases each). The CDR3 contains 16 residues. The germline gives CDR1 SGHRS, CDR2 YFSETQ. The CDR3 coding sequence is TGCGCCAGCAGCCGGGGGACACGTGAGATCGCAGATACGCGGTATTTT. It encodes CASSRGTREIADTRYF.

This clonotype was counted a few times. The CDR3 sequence: CSARDTNRGASYEQYF. The CDR3 DNA reads as TGCAGTGCTAGAGATACGAACAGGGGGGCATCCTACGAGCAGTACTTC. V gene TRBV20-1 combines with J gene TRBJ2-7; 8 bases map to TRBD1. This CDR3 region has 16 residues. The V segment lost 0 bases and the J segment 1 base; nucleotides outside the gene matches: 8. Germline CDR1 and CDR2: DFQATT and SNEGSKA (reference sequence).